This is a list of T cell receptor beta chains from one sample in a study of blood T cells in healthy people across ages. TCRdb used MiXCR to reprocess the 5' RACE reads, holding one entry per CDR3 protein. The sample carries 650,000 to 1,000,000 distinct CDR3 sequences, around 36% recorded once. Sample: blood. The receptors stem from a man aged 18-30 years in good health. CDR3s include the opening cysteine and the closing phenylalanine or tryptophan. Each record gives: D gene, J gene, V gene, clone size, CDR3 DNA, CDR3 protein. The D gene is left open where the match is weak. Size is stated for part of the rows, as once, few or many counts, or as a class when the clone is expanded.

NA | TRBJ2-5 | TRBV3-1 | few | TGTGCCAGCAGCCAAGAGTGGGGGGTCGGAGAGACCCAGTACTTC | CASSQEWGVGETQYF
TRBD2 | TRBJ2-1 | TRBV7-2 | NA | TGTGCCAGCAGCTTAGGGCTAGCGGTCCAAGAGACCCAGTTCTTC | CASSLGLAVQETQFF
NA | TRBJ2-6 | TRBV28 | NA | TGTGCCAGCAATCGGGGCTCTGGGGCCAACGTCCTGACTTTC | CASNRGSGANVLTF
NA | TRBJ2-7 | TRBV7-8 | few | TGTGCCAGCAGCTTATCCAGGGAAGGCAATGAGCAGTACTTC | CASSLSREGNEQYF
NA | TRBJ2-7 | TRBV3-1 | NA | TGTGCCAGCAGCCAAGATATCGAAGGCGCCTCGCAGTACTTC | CASSQDIEGASQYF
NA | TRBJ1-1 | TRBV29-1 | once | TGCAGCGTTGACCGAAGTGTAATCAAGAACACTGAAGCTTTCTTT | CSVDRSVIKNTEAFF
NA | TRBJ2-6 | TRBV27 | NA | TGTGCCAGCAGTTTAAGCTTCGGGGCCAACGTCCTGACTTTC | CASSLSFGANVLTF
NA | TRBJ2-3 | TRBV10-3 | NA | TGTGCCATCAGGCGCGGGGGGCCCTCAGACAGGGAGTTTGCAGATACGCAGTATTTT | CAIRRGGPSDREFADTQYF
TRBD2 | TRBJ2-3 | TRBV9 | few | TGTGCCAGCAGCGTAGCTGCGGGGGTGGCGCAGTATTTT | CASSVAAGVAQYF
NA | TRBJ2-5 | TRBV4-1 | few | TGCGCCAGCAGCCAATTGGGAGAGACCCAGTACTTC | CASSQLGETQYF
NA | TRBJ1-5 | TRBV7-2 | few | TGTGCCAGCAGCTTATCCCCCCCGGGCACTACTAATCAGCCCCAGCATTTT | CASSLSPPGTTNQPQHF
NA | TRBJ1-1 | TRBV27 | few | TGCGCCAGCAGCTTGTCTACGGGGAACACTGAAGCTTTCTTT | CASSLSTGNTEAFF
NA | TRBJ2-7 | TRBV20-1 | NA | TGCAGTGCTAGACGGACTTACAATTACGAGCAGTACTTC | CSARRTYNYEQYF
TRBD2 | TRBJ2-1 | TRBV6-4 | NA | TGTGCCAGCAGTCCGGGACTAGCCTCGGGGGAGCAGTTCTTC | CASSPGLASGEQFF
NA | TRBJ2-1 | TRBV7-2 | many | TGTGCCAGCAGCTTTCAGGGCGACGAGCAGTTCTTC | CASSFQGDEQFF
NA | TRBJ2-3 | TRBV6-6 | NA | TGTGCCAGCAGTTACTCGACGGGGGGCGCCGGGTGGGATACGCAGTATTTT | CASSYSTGGAGWDTQYF
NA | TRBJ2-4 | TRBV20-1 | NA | TGCAGTGCTAGAGCTGAGCGGCCCATCCAGTACTTC | CSARAERPIQYF
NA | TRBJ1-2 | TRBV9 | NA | TGTGCCAGCAGCGTAGGGGCCCCGACCAAGGATGGCTACACCTTC | CASSVGAPTKDGYTF
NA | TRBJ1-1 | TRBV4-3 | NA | TGCGCCAGCAGCTTCTCTGCGGGCACTGAAGCTTTCTTT | CASSFSAGTEAFF
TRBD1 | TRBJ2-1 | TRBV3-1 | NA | TGTGCCACCCACGACAGGGGCGATGAGCAGTTCTTC | CATHDRGDEQFF
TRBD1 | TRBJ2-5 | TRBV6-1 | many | TGTGCCAGCAGTGAAGCCAGCAACAGGGGAGAGACCCAGTACTTC | CASSEASNRGETQYF
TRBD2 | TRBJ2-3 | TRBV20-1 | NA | TGCAGTGCGCTAGCGGGGAGAGATACGCAGTATTTT | CSALAGRDTQYF
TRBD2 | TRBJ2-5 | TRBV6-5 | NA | TGTGCCAGCAGTCAGACTAGCGGGGTTCAAGAGACCCAGTACTTC | CASSQTSGVQETQYF
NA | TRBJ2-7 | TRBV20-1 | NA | TGCAGTGCTGATGTCAGGGAAAAGGACTACGAGCAGTACTTC | CSADVREKDYEQYF
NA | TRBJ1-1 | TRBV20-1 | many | TGCAGTGCTAGCCAGGGGCCCGACACTGAAGCTTTCTTT | CSASQGPDTEAFF
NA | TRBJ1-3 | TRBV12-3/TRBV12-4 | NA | TGTGCCAGCAGTGTAGATTACTCTGGAAACACCATATATTTT | CASSVDYSGNTIYF
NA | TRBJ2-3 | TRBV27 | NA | TGTGCCAGCAGTTGGGGTGGGGGGGCCATTGATACGCAGTATTTT | CASSWGGGAIDTQYF
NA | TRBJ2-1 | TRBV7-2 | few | TGTGCCAGCAGCTCCGGTTACAGGGGGGGCAATGAGCAGTTCTTC | CASSSGYRGGNEQFF
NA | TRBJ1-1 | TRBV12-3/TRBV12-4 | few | TGTGCCAGCAGCTCAACCCCCAGGGGTGAAGCTTTCTTT | CASSSTPRGEAFF
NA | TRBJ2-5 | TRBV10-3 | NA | TGTGCCATCAGTGATGTAGGGAACCCCAGACTGGAGACCCAGTACTTC | CAISDVGNPRLETQYF
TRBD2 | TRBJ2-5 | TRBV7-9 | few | TGTGCCAGCAGCCCTGGGACTAGCTCCTTGGAGACCCAGTACTTC | CASSPGTSSLETQYF
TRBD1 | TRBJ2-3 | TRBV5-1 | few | TGCGCCAGCAGACCACCGCAGGGGGCCGCAGATACGCAGTATTTT | CASRPPQGAADTQYF
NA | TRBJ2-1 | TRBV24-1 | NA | TGTGCCACCAGTGATCACGGACAGAGCAATGAGCAGTTCTTC | CATSDHGQSNEQFF
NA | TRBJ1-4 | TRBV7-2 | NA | TGTGCCAGCAGTTCCAACCCCGGAAAAAATGAAAAACTGTTTTTT | CASSSNPGKNEKLFF
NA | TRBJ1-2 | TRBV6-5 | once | TGTGCCAGCAGTAAACAGGTAAGCTATGGCTACACCTTC | CASSKQVSYGYTF
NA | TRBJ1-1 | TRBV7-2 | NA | TGTGCCAGCAGCCCCACCTTACGGAACACTGAAGCTTTCTTT | CASSPTLRNTEAFF
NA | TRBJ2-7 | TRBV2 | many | TGTGCCAGCAGTGGGGGGCGGAGCTCCTACGAGCAGTACTTC | CASSGGRSSYEQYF
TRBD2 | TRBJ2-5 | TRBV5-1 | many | TGCGCCAGCAGGAGATCTAGCGGACTGGAGGAGACCCAGTACTTC | CASRRSSGLEETQYF
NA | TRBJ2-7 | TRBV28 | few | TGTGCCAGCAGTTTTAACTTCAGCTCCTACAATGAGCAGTACTTC | CASSFNFSSYNEQYF
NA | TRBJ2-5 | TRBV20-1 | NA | TGCAGTGCTAGAAATCCGTCTAGCGATGAGACCCAGTACTTC | CSARNPSSDETQYF
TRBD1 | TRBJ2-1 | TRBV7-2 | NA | TGTGCCAGCAGCTCGGGACAGGGGCCGAACAATGAGCAGTTCTTC | CASSSGQGPNNEQFF
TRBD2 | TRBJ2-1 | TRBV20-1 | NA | TGCAGTGCTAGTCCTAGCGGGAGGGCCTACAATGAGCAGTTCTTC | CSASPSGRAYNEQFF
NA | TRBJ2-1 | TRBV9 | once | TGTGCCAGCAGCGGAACAGGGACAAATGCAGAGACCCAGTTCTTC | CASSGTGTNAETQFF